These 3 T cell receptor beta chains came from one sample sequenced in a study of T cell responses to AZD1222 COVID-19 vaccine. Profiling relied on immunoSEQ multiplex PCR, and the TCRdb table lists in-frame clones only, not all of them. Altogether some 120,000 clones are present, approximately 83% being singletons, with the ten largest covering approximately 8.5%. Sequencing used peripheral blood, obtained on day 0 of AZD1222 vaccination. Source of these receptors: an adult in good health.

The rearrangement joins TRBV19 to TRBJ1-2, with 10 bases identical to TRBD1. This CDR3 has 14 amino acids. V dropped 7 bases and J dropped 6; count of bases not matched to a gene: 8. The germline V gene has CDR1 LNHDA and CDR2 SQIVND (reference sequence). This chain's CDR3 is CASIPDGTGDGYTF. The CDR3 coding sequence is TGTGCCAGTATTCCCGACGGGACAGGGGATGGCTACACCTTC. Combining the CDR3 with reference TRBV19 and TRBJ1-2 gives the whole variable domain DGGITQSPKYLFRKEGQNVTLSCEQNLNHDAMYWYRQDPGQGLRLIYYSQIVNDFQKGDIAEGYSVSREKKESFPLTVTSAQKNPTAFYLCASIPDGTGDGYTFGSGTRLTVV.

The gene calls are TRBV5-1 and TRBJ2-7; no firm D call. This CDR3 has 14 amino acids. Germline-derived CDR1 and CDR2 are SGHRS and YFSETQ. Deletions cut 0 bases from V and 7 bases from J, with 14 bases between. The CDR3 DNA sequence: TGCGCCAGCAGCTTGGTTGGGCCCGGACGGGAGCAGTACTTC. This translates into CASSLVGPGREQYF.

The chain links TRBV7-3 to TRBJ2-1; 10 bases agree with TRBD2. Germline CDR1 and CDR2: SGHTA and FQGTGA. V trimming: 2 bases; J trimming: 7 bases; junction bases outside the gene matches: 8. The CDR3 covers 16 residues. CDR3: CASSLEASGSSNEQFF. The CDR3 region has the DNA TGTGCCAGCAGCTTAGAAGCTAGCGGGAGTAGTAATGAGCAGTTCTTC.